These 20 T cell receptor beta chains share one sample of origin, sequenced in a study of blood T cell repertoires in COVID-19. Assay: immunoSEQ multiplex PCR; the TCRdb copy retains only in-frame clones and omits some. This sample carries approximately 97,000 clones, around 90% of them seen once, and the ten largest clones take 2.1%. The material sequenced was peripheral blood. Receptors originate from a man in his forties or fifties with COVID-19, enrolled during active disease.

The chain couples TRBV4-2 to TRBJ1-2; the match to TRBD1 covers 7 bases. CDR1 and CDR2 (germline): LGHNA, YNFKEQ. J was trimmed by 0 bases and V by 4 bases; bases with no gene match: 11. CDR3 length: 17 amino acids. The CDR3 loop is CASSPGRGQGANYGYTF. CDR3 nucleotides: TGTGCCAGCAGCCCCGGCCGGGGGCAGGGGGCTAACTATGGCTACACCTTC.

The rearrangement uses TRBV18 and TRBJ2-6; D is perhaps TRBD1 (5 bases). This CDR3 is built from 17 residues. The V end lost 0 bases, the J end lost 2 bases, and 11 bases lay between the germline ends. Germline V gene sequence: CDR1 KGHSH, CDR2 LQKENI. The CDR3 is CASSPPVSGTGANVLTF. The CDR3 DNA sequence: TGTGCCAGCTCACCACCGGTGTCAGGGACTGGGGCCAACGTCCTGACTTTC. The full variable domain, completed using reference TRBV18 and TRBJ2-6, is NAGVMQNPRHLVRRRGQEARLRCSPMKGHSHVYWYRQLPEEGLKFMVYLQKENIIDESGMPKERFSAEFPKEGPSILRIQQVVRGDSAAYFCASSPPVSGTGANVLTFGAGSRLTVL.

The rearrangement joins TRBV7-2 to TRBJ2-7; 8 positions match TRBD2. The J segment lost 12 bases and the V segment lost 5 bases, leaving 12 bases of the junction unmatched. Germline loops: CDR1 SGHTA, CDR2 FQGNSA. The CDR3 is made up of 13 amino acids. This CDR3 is CASSPSKGLVRYF. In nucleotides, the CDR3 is TGTGCCAGCAGCCCAAGTAAGGGACTAGTACGGTACTTC.

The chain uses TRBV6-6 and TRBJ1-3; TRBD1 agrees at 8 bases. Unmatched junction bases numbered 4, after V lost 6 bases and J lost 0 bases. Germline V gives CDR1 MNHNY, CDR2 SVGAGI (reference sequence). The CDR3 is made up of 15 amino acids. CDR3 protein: CASSMDRASGNTIYF. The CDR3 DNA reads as TGTGCCAGCAGCATGGACAGGGCCTCTGGAAACACCATATATTTT.

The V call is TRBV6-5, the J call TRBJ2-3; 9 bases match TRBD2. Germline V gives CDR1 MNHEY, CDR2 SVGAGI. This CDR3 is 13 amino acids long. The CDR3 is CDSERGAPDTQYF. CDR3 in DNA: TGTGATTCCGAGCGGGGGGCCCCAGATACGCAGTATTTT.

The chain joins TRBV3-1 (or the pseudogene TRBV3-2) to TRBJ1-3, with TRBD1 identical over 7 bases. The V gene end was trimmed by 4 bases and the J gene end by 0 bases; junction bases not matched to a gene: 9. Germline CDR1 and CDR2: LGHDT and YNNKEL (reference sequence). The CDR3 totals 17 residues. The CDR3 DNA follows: TGTGCCAGCAGCCCCAGTCAGGGGGGAACCTCTGGAAACACCATATATTTT. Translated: CASSPSQGGTSGNTIYF.

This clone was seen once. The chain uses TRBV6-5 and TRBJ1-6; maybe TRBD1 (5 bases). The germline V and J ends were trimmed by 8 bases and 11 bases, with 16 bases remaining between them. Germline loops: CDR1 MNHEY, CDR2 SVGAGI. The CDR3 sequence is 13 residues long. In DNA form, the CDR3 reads TGTGCCAGCTATTTGGGGGGTGGGACACCCCTCCACTTT. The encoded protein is CASYLGGGTPLHF.

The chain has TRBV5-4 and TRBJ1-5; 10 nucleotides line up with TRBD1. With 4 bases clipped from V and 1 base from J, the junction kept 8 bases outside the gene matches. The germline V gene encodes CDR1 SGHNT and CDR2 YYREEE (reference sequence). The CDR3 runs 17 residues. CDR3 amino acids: CASSVDRGQGSNQPQHF. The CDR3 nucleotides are TGTGCCAGCAGCGTCGACAGGGGGCAGGGGAGCAATCAGCCCCAGCATTTT. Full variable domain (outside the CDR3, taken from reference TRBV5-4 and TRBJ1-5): ETGVTQSPTHLIKTRGQQVTLRCSSQSGHNTVSWYQQALGQGPQFIFQYYREEENGRGNFPPRFSGLQFPNYSSELNVNALELDDSALYLCASSVDRGQGSNQPQHFGDGTRLSIL.

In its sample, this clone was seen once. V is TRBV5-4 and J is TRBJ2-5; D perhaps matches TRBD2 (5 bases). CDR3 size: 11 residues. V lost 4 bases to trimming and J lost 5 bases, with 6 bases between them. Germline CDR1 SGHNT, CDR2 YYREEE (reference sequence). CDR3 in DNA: TGTGCCAGCAGCGGCGGGGAGACCCAGTACTTC. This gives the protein CASSGGETQYF.

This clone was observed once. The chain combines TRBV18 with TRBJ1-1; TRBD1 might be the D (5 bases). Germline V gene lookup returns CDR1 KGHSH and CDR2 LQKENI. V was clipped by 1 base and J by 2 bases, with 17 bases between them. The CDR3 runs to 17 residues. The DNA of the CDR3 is TGTGCCAGCTCACCACGGGCAGGGATCGAATATAACACTGAAGCTTTCTTT. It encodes CASSPRAGIEYNTEAFF.

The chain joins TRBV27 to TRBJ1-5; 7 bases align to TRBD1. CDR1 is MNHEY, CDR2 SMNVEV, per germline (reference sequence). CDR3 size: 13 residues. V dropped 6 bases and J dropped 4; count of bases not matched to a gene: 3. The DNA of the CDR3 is TGTGCCAGCAGCCCAGGGGGTAATCAGCCCCAGCATTTT. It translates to CASSPGGNQPQHF.

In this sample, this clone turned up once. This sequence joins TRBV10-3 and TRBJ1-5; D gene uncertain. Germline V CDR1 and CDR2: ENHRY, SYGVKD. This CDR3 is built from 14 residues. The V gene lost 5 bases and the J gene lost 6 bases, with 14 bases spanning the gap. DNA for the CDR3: TGTGCCATCAGTTCCGTGGGTCCGGGTCAGCCCCAGCATTTT. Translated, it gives CAISSVGPGQPQHF.

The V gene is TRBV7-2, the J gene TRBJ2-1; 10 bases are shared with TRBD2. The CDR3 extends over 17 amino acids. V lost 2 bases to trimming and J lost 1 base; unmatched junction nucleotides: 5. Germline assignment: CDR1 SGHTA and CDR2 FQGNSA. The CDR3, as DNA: TGTGCCAGCAGCTTATGGGCTAGCGGGGGATCCTACAATGAGCAGTTCTTC. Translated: CASSLWASGGSYNEQFF. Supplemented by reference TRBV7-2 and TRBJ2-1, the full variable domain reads GAGVSQSPSNKVTEKGKDVELRCDPISGHTALYWYRQSLGQGLEFLIYFQGNSAPDKSGLPSDRFSAERTGGSVSTLTIQRTQQEDSAVYLCASSLWASGGSYNEQFFGPGTRLTVL.

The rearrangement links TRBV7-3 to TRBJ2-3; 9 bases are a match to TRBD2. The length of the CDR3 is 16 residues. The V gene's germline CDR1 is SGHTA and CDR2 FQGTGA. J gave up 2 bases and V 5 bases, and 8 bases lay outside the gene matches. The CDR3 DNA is TGTGCCAGCAGCCCGGGGACTAGCCCCCCCACAGATACGCAGTATTTT. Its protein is CASSPGTSPPTDTQYF. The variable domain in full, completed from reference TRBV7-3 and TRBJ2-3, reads GAGVSQTPSNKVTEKGKYVELRCDPISGHTALYWYRQSLGQGPEFLIYFQGTGAADDSGLPNDRFFAVRPEGSVSTLKIQRTERGDSAVYLCASSPGTSPPTDTQYFGPGTRLTVL.

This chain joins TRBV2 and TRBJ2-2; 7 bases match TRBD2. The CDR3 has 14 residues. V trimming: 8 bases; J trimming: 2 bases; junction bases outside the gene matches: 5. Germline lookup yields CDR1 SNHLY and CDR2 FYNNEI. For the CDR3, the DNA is TGTGCCAGCGCGGGAGTCAGAAACACCGGGGAGCTGTTTTTT. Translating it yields CASAGVRNTGELFF.

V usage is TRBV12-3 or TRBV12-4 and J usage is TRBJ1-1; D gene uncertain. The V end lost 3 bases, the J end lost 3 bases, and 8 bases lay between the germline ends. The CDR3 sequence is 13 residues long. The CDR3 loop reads CASSFGSDTEAFF. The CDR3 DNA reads TGTGCCAGCAGTTTCGGGTCGGACACTGAAGCTTTCTTT.

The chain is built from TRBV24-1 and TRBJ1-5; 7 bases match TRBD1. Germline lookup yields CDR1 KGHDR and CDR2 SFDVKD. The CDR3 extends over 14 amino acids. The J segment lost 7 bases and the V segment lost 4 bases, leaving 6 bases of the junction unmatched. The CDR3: CATSDPQGRQPQHF. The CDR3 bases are TGTGCCACCAGTGACCCACAGGGGCGGCAGCCCCAGCATTTT.

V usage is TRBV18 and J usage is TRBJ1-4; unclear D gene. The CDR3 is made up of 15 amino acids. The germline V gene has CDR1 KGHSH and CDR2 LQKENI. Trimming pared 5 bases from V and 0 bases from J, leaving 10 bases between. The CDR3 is CASSNNAATNEKLFF. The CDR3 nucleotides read TGTGCCAGCTCAAACAACGCAGCAACTAATGAAAAACTGTTTTTT.

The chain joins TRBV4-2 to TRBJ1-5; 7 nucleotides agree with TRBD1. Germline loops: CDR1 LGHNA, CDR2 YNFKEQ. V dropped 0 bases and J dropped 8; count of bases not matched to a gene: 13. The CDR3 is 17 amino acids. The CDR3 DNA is TGTGCCAGCAGCCAAGAGAGTGTAAGACAGGGCCTGGAGCCCCAGCATTTT. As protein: CASSQESVRQGLEPQHF.

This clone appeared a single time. The CDR3 protein is CASSFRLWRGADTQYF. The DNA for the CDR3 is TGTGCCAGCAGCTTCCGGCTCTGGAGGGGCGCAGATACGCAGTATTTT. This sequence joins TRBV5-4 and TRBJ2-3, with a possible D match to TRBD2 (6 bases). This CDR3 spans 16 amino acids. V was shortened by 2 bases and J by 4 bases, with 17 bases between the two germline ends. The germline V gene encodes CDR1 SGHNT and CDR2 YYREEE (reference sequence).